This T cell receptor beta chain comes out of a study of cytomegalovirus exposure and HLA in healthy donors. Study conclusions and caveats: TCR beta V- and J-gene trimming, according to a later analysis, was linked to a missense DCLRE1C variant. A previous analysis found most TCR beta V segments productive roughly 90% or roughly 30% of the time. The authors excluded some V segments, including TRBV6-2 and TRBV6-3, as indistinguishable. The investigators catalogued 150 or so TCR beta chains as cytomegalovirus-associated.

Concerning this clone: Its antigen is undetermined.

The PCR made use of 60 Vbeta and 13 Jbeta primers. Assay: immunoSEQ multiplex PCR; the TCRdb copy retains only in-frame clones and omits some. Of about 180,000 clones in the sample, about three quarters were seen once. Germline V lookup: CDR1 MNHEY, CDR2 SVGAGI. Trimming removed 0 bases at V and 2 bases at J, with 3 bases between. The CDR3 consists of 13 residues. The clonotype was recovered from a man in his forties or fifties in good health and CMV-seropositive. The rearrangement joins TRBV6-5 to TRBJ2-3; D is unclear. Sequenced material: PBMCs. The CDR3 is CASSYSHTDTQYF. CDR3 in DNA: TGTGCCAGCAGTTACTCCCACACAGATACGCAGTATTTT.